These T cell receptor beta chains were read from a single sample in a study of T cell repertoires in cytomegalovirus infection. TCRdb redid the calling of the reads with MiXCR, one entry per CDR3 protein. Among under 350,000 distinct CDR3 sequences listed, around 9.1% were seen once. Sample: PBMCs. These receptors originate from a human donor in good health (CMV status not recorded). Some clones in this sample may be carry-over from other donors' samples. Each CDR3 is given with its conserved first and last residue. Only part of the rows carry a size: once, few, many, or a class if the clone is expanded.

>many|TRBV6-2/TRBV6-3
CASTSRTAYSNQPQHF
>NA|TRBV11-2
CASSSLSKETQYF
>many|TRBV5-1
CASSRETGPSYEQYF
>NA|TRBV18
CASSPSDRSLGDTQYF
>many|TRBV12-3/TRBV12-4
CASSPARDETQYF
>many|TRBV7-6
CASSPGGSGETQYF
>many|TRBV7-8
CASSQGSTGGFNEQFF
>few|TRBV20-1
CSATRQGRAQPQHF
>NA|TRBV18
CASSPPGLDSYNEQFF
>many|TRBV5-1
CASSGEVGNTEAFF
>many|TRBV20-1
CSASGVKTQYF
>NA|TRBV29-1
CSVRHSRTEAFF
>many|TRBV11-2
CASSNRVGPYQETQYF
>many|TRBV11-2
CASSLGQWTGRLKVNTEAFF
>few|TRBV29-1
CSVVGINTGELFF
>few|TRBV28
CASRPGGNYGYTF
>few|TRBV13
CASSSDSGNEQFF
>NA|TRBV28
CASRPSGSRGQTQYF
>many|TRBV12-5
CASAPDAQGGELFF
>many|TRBV19
CASSTRPGADTQYF
>many|TRBV4-3
CASSPRFGEKLFF
>many|TRBV6-6
CASSYDRDHEQYF
>many|TRBV29-1
CSVPDRGLANIQYF
>many|TRBV12-3/TRBV12-4
CASRRDGYTEAFF
>few|TRBV28
CASSLNSAGTSTDTQYF
>NA|TRBV3-1
CASSRTDIYEQYF
>NA|TRBV29-1
CSVGQALSSGANVLTF
>many|TRBV5-1
CASSLYQGVSNTEAFF
>NA|TRBV4-2
CASSPTAIDNEQFF
>many|TRBV19
CASSIDPRRFNQPQHF
>few|TRBV29-1
CSVEDRTGFFNEQFF
>many|TRBV19
CASRTPGELFF
>many|TRBV20-1
CSAPGLADSTDTQYF
>many|TRBV7-9
CASSLGHLDNQPQHF
>NA|TRBV29-1
CSVGWGPNTEAFF
>NA|TRBV20-1
CSASRRGGQSNQPQHF
>few|TRBV9
CASSPQSRAADIQYF
>NA|TRBV4-2
CASSQDSGTSSNEQFF
>many|TRBV7-6
CASSPFEGQGGHGYTF
>many|TRBV7-2
CASTFQEGNTIYF
>many|TRBV5-4
CASRPLLRGDPGNTIYF
>many|TRBV6-2/TRBV6-3
CASSYSGTDYEQYF
>many|TRBV7-2
CASSQGTAFNQPQHF
>many|TRBV7-2
CASSGRTNYGYTF
>many|TRBV29-1
CSVPLEGGAPNYGYTF
>NA|TRBV19
CASSIGTATYGYTF
>NA|TRBV10-3
CAISESIRDNSPLHF
>many|TRBV28
CASSPPTVGGGTQYF
>NA|TRBV19
CASHGLSWRGYTF
>few|TRBV20-1
CSARAPGRDNNSPLHF
>many|TRBV28
CASSFGTRGETQYF